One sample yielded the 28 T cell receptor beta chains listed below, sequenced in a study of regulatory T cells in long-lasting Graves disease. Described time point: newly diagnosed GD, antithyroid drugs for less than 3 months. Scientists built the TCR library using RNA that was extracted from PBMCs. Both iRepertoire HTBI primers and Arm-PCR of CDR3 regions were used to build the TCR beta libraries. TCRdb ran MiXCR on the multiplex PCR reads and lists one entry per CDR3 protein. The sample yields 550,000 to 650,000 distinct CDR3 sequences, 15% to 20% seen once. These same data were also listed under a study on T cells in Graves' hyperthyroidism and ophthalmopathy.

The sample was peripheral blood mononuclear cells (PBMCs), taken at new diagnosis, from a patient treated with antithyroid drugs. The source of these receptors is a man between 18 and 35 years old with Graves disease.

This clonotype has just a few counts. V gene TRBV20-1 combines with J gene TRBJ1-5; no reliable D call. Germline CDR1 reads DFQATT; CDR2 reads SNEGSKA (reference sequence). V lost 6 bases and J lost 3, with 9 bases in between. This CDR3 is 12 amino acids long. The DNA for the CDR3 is TGCAGTGCGGCCGGGTTCAATCAGCCCCAGCATTTT. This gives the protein CSAAGFNQPQHF.

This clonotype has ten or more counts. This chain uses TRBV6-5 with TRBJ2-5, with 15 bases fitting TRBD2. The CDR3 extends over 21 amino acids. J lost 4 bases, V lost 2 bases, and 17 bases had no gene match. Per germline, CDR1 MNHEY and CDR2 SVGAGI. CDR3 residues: CASSYPDRTGTSGRRRETQYF. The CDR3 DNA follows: TGTGCCAGCAGTTACCCCGACAGAACCGGGACTAGCGGGAGGCGGAGAGAGACCCAGTACTTC.

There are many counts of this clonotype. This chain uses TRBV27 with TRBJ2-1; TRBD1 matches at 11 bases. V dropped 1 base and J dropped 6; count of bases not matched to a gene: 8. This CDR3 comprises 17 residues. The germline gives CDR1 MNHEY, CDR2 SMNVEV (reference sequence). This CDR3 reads CASSLYGPGQGGNEQFF. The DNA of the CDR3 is TGTGCCAGCAGTTTATACGGTCCGGGACAGGGGGGCAATGAGCAGTTCTTC.

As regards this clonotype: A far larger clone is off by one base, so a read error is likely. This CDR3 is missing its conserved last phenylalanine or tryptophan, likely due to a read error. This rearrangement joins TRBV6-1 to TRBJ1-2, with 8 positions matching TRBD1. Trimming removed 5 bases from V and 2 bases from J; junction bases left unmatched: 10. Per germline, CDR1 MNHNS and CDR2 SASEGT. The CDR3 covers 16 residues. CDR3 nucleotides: TGTGCCAGCAGTCTGGACAGGGACCTTTTAAACTATGGCTACACCCTC. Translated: CASSLDRDLLNYGYTL.

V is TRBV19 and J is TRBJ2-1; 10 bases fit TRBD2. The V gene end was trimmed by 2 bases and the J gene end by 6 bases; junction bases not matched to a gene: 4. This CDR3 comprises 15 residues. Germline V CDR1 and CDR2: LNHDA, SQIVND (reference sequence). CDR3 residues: CASSILAGVFNEQFF. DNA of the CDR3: TGTGCCAGTAGTATACTAGCGGGAGTCTTCAATGAGCAGTTCTTC.

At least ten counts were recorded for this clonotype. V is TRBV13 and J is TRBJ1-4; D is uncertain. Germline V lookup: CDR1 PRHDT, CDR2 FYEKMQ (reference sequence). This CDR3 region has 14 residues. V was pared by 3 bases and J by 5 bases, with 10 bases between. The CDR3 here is CASSLLAPNEKLFF. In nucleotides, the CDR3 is TGTGCCAGCAGCTTGCTAGCTCCGAATGAAAAACTGTTTTTT.

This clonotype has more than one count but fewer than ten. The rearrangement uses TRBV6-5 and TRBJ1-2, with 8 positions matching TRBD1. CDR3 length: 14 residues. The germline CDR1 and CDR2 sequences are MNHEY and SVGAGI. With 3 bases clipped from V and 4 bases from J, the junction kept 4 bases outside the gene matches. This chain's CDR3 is CASSYTTGVYGYTF. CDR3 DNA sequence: TGTGCCAGCAGTTATACGACAGGGGTCTATGGCTACACCTTC.

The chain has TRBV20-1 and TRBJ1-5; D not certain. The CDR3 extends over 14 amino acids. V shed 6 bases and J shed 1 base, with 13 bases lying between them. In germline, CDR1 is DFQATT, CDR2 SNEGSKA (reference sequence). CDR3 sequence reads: CSAKNPGSNQPQHF. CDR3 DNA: TGCAGTGCCAAAAATCCGGGGAGCAATCAGCCCCAGCATTTT.

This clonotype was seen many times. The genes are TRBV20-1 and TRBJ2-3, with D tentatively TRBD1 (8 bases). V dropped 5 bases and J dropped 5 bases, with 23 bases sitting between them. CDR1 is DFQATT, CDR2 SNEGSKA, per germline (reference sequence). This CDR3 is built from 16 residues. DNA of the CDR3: TGCAGTGCTCACGGGGAGGGCAGGGGGCTGTTAGATACGCAGTATTTT. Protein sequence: CSAHGEGRGLLDTQYF.

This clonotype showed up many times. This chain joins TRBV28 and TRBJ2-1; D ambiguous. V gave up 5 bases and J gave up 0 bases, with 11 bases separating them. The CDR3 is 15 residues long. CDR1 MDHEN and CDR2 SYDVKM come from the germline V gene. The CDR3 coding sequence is TGTGCCAGCAGTCCTGGAGCGTTCTCCTACAATGAGCAGTTCTTC. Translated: CASSPGAFSYNEQFF.

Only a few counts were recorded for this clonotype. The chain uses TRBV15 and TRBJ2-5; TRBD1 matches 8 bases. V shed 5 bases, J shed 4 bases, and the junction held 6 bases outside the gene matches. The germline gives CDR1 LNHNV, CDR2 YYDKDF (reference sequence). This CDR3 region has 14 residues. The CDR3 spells CATSFRGPIETQYF. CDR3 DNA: TGTGCCACCAGCTTCAGGGGGCCAATAGAGACCCAGTACTTC.

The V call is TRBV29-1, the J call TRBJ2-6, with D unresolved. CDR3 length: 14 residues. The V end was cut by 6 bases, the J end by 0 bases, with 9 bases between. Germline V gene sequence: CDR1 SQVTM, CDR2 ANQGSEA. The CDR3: CSVGSHSGANVLTF. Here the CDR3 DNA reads TGCAGCGTGGGGTCCCACTCTGGGGCCAACGTCCTGACTTTC. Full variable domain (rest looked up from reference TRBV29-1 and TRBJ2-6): SAVISQKPSRDICQRGTSLTIQCQVDSQVTMMFWYRQQPGQSLTLIATANQGSEATYESGFVIDKFPISRPNLTFSTLTVSNMSPEDSSIYLCSVGSHSGANVLTFGAGSRLTVL.

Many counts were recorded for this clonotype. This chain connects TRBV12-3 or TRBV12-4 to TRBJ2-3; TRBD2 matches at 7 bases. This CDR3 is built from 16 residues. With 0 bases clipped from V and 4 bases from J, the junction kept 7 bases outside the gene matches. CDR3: CASSLAGGGFADTQYF. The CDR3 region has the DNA TGTGCCAGCAGTTTAGCGGGGGGGGGTTTCGCAGATACGCAGTATTTT.

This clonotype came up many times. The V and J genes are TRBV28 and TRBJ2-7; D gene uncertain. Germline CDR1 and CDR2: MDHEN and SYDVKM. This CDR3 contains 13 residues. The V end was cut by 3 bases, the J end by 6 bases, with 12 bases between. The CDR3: CASSFGLVGEQYF. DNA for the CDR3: TGTGCCAGCAGTTTTGGGCTAGTCGGCGAGCAGTACTTC. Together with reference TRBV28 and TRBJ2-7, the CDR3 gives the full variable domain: DVKVTQSSRYLVKRTGEKVFLECVQDMDHENMFWYRQDPGLGLRLIYFSYDVKMKEKGDIPEGYSVSREKKERFSLILESASTNQTSMYLCASSFGLVGEQYFGPGTRLTVT.

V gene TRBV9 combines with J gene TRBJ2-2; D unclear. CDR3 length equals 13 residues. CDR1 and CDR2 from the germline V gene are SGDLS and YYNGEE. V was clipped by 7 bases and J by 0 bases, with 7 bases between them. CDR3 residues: CASAVSNTGELFF. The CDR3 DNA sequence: TGTGCCAGCGCGGTCTCGAACACCGGGGAGCTGTTTTTT.

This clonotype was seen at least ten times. The CDR3 DNA reads as TGTGCCAGCAGCCGCCGGTCAGGAGGGAGCACTGAAGCTTTCTTT. This gives the protein CASSRRSGGSTEAFF. V is TRBV14 and J is TRBJ1-1; D not resolved. V was pared by 4 bases and J by 4 bases, with 16 bases between. From germline, CDR1 is SGHDN and CDR2 FVKESK. The CDR3 is 15 amino acids.

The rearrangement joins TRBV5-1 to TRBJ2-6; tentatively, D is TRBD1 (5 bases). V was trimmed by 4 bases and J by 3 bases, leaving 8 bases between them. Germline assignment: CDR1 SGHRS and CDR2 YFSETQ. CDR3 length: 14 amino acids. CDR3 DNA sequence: TGCGCCAGCAGCGCCAGGGTTGGGGCCAACGTCCTGACTTTC. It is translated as CASSARVGANVLTF.

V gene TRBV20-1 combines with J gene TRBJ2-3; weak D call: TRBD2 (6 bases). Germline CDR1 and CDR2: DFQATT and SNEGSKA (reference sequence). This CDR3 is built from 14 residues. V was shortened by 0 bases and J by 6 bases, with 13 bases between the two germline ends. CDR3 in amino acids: CSARELGGGDTQYF. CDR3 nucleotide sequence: TGCAGTGCTAGAGAATTGGGTGGGGGGGATACGCAGTATTTT.

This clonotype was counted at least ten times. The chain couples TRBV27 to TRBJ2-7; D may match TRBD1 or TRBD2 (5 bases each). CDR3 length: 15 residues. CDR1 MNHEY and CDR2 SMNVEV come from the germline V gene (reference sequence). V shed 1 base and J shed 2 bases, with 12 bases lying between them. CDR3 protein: CASSLLGTQTYEQYF. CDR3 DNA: TGTGCCAGCAGTTTATTGGGGACGCAGACCTACGAGCAGTACTTC.

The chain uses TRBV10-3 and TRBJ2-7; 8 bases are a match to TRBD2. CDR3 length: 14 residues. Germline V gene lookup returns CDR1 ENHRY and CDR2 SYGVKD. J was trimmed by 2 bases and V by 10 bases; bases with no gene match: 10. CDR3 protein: CATAGGEGPYEQYF. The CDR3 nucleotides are TGTGCCACCGCCGGGGGGGAGGGCCCCTACGAGCAGTACTTC.

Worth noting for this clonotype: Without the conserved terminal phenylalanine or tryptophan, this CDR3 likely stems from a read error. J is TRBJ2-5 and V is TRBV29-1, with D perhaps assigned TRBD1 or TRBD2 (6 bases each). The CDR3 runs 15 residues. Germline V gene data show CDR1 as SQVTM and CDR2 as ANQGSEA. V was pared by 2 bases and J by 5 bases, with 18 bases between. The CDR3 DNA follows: TGCAGCGTTGAACCAAGGGACGGGGGCGTCGAGACCCAGTACTCC. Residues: CSVEPRDGGVETQYS.

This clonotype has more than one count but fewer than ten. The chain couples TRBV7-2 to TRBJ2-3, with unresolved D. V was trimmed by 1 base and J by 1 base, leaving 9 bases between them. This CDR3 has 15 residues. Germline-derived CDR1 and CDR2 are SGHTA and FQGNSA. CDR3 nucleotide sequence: TGTGCCAGCAGCTTAGGCCTTTTGGGCACAGATACGCAGTATTTT. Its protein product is CASSLGLLGTDTQYF. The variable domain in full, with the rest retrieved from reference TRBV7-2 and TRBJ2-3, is GAGVSQSPSNKVTEKGKDVELRCDPISGHTALYWYRQSLGQGLEFLIYFQGNSAPDKSGLPSDRFSAERTGGSVSTLTIQRTQQEDSAVYLCASSLGLLGTDTQYFGPGTRLTVL.

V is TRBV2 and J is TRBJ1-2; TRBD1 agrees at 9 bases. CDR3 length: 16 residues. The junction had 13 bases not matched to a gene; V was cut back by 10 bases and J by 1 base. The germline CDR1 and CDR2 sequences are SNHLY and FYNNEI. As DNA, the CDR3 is TGTGCCATCTCGGACAGGGGCGGCGGGATTAACTATGGCTACACCTTC. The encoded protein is CAISDRGGGINYGYTF.

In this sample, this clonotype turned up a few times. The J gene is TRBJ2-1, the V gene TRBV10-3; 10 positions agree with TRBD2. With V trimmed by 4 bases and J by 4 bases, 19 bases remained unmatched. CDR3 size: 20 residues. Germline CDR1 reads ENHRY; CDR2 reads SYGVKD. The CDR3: CAISGLWTSGVPSRYNEQFF. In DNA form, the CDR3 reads TGTGCCATCAGTGGGCTTTGGACTAGCGGTGTCCCCAGCAGGTACAATGAGCAGTTCTTC.

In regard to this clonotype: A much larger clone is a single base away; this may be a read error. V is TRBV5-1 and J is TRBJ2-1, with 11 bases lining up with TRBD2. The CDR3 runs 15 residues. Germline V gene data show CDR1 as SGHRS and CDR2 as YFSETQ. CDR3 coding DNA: TGCGTCAGCAGCCTGACTAGCGGGACAGCGAGTGAGCAGTTCTTC. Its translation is CVSSLTSGTASEQFF.

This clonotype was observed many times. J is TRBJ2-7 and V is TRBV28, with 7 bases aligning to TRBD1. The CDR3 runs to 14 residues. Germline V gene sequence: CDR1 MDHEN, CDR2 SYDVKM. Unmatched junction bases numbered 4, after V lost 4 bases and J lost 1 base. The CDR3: CASSSLTGSYEQYF. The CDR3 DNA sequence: TGTGCCAGCAGTTCCTTGACAGGGTCCTACGAGCAGTACTTC.

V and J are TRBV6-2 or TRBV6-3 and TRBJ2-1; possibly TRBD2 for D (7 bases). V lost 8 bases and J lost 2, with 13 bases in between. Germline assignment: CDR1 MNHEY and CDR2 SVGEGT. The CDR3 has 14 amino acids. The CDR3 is CASLKGGAYNEQFF. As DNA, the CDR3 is TGTGCCAGCCTAAAGGGGGGGGCCTACAATGAGCAGTTCTTC.

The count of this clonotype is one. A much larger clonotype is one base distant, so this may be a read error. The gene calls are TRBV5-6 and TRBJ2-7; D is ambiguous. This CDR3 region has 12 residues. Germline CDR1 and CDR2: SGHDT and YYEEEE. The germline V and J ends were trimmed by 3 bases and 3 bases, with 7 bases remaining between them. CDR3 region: CASSSAYYEQYF. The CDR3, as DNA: TGTGCCAGCAGCTCGGCATACTACGAGCAGTACTTC.